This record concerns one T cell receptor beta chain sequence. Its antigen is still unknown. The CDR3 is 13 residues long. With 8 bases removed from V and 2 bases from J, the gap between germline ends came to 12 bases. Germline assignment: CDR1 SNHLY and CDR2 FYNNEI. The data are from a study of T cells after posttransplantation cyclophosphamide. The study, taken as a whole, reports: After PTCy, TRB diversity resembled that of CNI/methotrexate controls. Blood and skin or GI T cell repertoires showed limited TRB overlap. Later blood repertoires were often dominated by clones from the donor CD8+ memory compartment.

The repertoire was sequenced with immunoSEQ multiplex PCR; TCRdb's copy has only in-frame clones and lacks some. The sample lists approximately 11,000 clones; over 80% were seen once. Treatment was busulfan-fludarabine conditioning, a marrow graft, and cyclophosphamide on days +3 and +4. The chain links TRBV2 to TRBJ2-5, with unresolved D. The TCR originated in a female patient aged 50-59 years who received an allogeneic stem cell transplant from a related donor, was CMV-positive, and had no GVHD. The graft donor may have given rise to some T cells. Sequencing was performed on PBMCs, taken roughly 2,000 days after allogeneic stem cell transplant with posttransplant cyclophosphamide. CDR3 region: CASLIAHQETQYF. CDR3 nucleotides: TGTGCCAGCCTGATAGCACATCAAGAGACCCAGTACTTC. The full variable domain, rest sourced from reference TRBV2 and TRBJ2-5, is EPEVTQTPSHQVTQMGQEVILRCVPISNHLYFYWYRQILGQKVEFLVSFYNNEISEKSEIFDDQFSVERPDGSNFTLKIRSTKLEDSAMYFCASLIAHQETQYFGPGTRLLVL.